Below are 12 T cell receptor beta chains sequenced from a single sample in a study of CD8+CD57+ T cells in acquired aplastic anemia. Profiling of TCR beta VDJ combinations and CDR3 sequences used genomic DNA as template. TCRdb used MiXCR to reprocess the reads, holding one entry per CDR3 protein. The sample records around 190,000 distinct CDR3 sequences, 45% to 60% being singletons. In patients chosen for sequencing, flow cytometry had shown CD8+CD57+ cell expansion. The sequenced sample was sorted CD4+, CD8+, or CD8+CD57+ T cells (not recorded which) from PBMCs. The source of these receptors is a human donor with aplastic anemia.

The table lists this clonotype with many counts. The rearrangement joins TRBV9 to TRBJ2-5; D is tentatively TRBD1 or TRBD2 (5 bases each). The CDR3 sequence is 14 residues long. Deletions cut 0 bases from V and 4 bases from J, with 10 bases between. Germline CDR1 is SGDLS and CDR2 is YYNGEE. This CDR3 reads CASSVDRGAETQYF. CDR3 in DNA: TGTGCCAGCAGCGTAGACCGGGGCGCAGAGACCCAGTACTTC. Supplemented by reference TRBV9 and TRBJ2-5, the full variable domain reads DSGVTQTPKHLITATGQRVTLRCSPRSGDLSVYWYQQSLDQGLQFLIQYYNGEERAKGNILERFSAQQFPDLHSELNLSSLELGDSALYFCASSVDRGAETQYFGPGTRLLVL.

The rearrangement uses TRBV27 and TRBJ2-7; 9 bases line up with TRBD1. CDR1 MNHEY and CDR2 SMNVEV come from the germline V gene (reference sequence). Trimming removed 7 bases from V and 5 bases from J; junction bases left unmatched: 3. The CDR3 covers 12 residues. CDR3 nucleotide sequence: TGTGCCAGCAAGACAGGGGGTAACGAGCAGTACTTC. Translation: CASKTGGNEQYF.

J is TRBJ2-5 and V is TRBV7-6; 11 bases are a match to TRBD2. The CDR3 runs 15 residues. The V and J ends lost 6 bases and 5 bases, in that order; junction bases with no gene match: 8. CDR1 SGHVS and CDR2 FNYEAQ come from the germline V gene. Here the CDR3 DNA reads TGTGCCAGCAGTTGGACTAGCGGGCGAGGGGAGACCCAGTACTTC. It yields the protein CASSWTSGRGETQYF. Together with reference TRBV7-6 and TRBJ2-5, the CDR3 gives the full variable domain: GAGVSQSPRYKVTKRGQDVALRCDPISGHVSLYWYRQALGQGPEFLTYFNYEAQQDKSGLPNDRFSAERPEGSISTLTIQRTEQRDSAMYRCASSWTSGRGETQYFGPGTRLLVL.

The chain combines TRBV3-1 with TRBJ1-2; D is possibly TRBD1 (5 bases). Germline CDR1 reads LGHDT; CDR2 reads YNNKEL (reference sequence). The CDR3 has 13 amino acids. The V gene lost 1 base and the J gene lost 7 bases, with 10 bases spanning the gap. The CDR3 DNA reads TGTGCCAGCAGCCAAGTGGGGACGGGTGGCTACACCTTC. It is translated as CASSQVGTGGYTF.

The chain joins TRBV29-1 to TRBJ1-6; 9 nucleotides match TRBD1. The V gene's germline CDR1 is SQVTM and CDR2 ANQGSEA. V lost 6 bases, J lost 9 bases, and 6 bases stayed unmatched. There are 13 residues in the CDR3. The CDR3 is CSVDPGQGSPLHF. In DNA form, the CDR3 reads TGCAGCGTCGACCCGGGACAGGGTTCACCCCTCCACTTT.

The J gene is TRBJ1-2, the V gene TRBV2, with 11 bases aligning to TRBD1. The germline V gene encodes CDR1 SNHLY and CDR2 FYNNEI. The CDR3 contains 14 residues. The trim removed 6 bases at V and 4 bases at J, leaving 4 bases unmatched. Here the CDR3 reads CASSAGTGGYGYTF. In DNA, the CDR3 is TGTGCCAGCAGCGCAGGGACAGGGGGCTATGGCTACACCTTC.

About this clonotype itself: A read error may explain this, as a much larger clone is one base away. This chain connects TRBV4-1 to TRBJ1-5; D gene unclear. Germline V gives CDR1 MGHRA, CDR2 YSYEKL. The CDR3 loop spans 16 amino acids. Trimming removed 3 bases at V and 0 bases at J, with 12 bases between. The CDR3 spells CASSHGVVSSNQPQHF. CDR3 nucleotide sequence: TGCGCCAGCAGCCATGGGGTCGTAAGTAGCAATCAGCCCCAGCATTTT.

This clonotype has more than one count but fewer than ten. The rearrangement uses TRBV20-1 and TRBJ2-7; 14 positions agree with TRBD2. Trimming removed 3 bases from V and 2 bases from J; junction bases left unmatched: 3. The CDR3 has 15 amino acids. Germline loops: CDR1 DFQATT, CDR2 SNEGSKA (reference sequence). CDR3 nucleotide sequence: TGCAGTGCTAGGGGGACTAGCGGGAGTCCCTACGAGCAGTACTTC. It translates to CSARGTSGSPYEQYF.

The chain has TRBV7-3 and TRBJ2-5; D not resolved. This CDR3 has 13 amino acids. The V end lost 4 bases, the J end lost 0 bases, and 6 bases lay between the germline ends. The germline V gene encodes CDR1 SGHTA and CDR2 FQGTGA. CDR3 DNA: TGTGCCAGCAGCTCCAGACACCAAGAGACCCAGTACTTC. Residues: CASSSRHQETQYF.

Notes on this clonotype: The CDR3 end shows no conserved phenylalanine or tryptophan, and so a read error is likely. This chain joins TRBV7-9 and TRBJ1-2, with no clear D. Germline CDR1 reads SEHNR; CDR2 reads FQNEAQ (reference sequence). V gave up 3 bases and J gave up 2 bases, with 7 bases separating them. The CDR3 covers 13 residues. The CDR3 region has the DNA TGTGCCAGCAGCTTGGGCGAGAACTATGGCTACACCCTC. Its translation is CASSLGENYGYTL.

The table lists this clonotype with many counts. The chain is built from TRBV11-2 and TRBJ1-6, with D unclear. CDR3 size: 12 residues. V was pared by 1 base and J by 11 bases, with 6 bases between. Germline V gene sequence: CDR1 SGHAT, CDR2 FQNNGV. The CDR3 here is CASSLGATPLHF. CDR3 sequence (DNA): TGTGCCAGCAGCTTAGGTGCAACACCCCTCCACTTT.

This clonotype was observed once. The CDR3 DNA is TGTGCCACCAGTGGTCTGACAGGGGCGGGAGATACGCAGTATTTT. Its protein is CATSGLTGAGDTQYF. The V gene is TRBV24-1, the J gene TRBJ2-3; 8 bases fit TRBD1. The germline CDR1 and CDR2 sequences are KGHDR and SFDVKD. This CDR3 comprises 15 residues. Trimming took 5 bases from V and 5 from J; bases not matched to a gene: 8.